These T cell receptor beta chains were read from a single sample in a study of cytomegalovirus exposure and HLA in healthy donors. Sequencing used immunoSEQ multiplex PCR; TCRdb keeps in-frame clones, though not all of them. Of 150,000 to 200,000 clones listed, 81% were seen once; the top ten hold 4.9%. Sequences were obtained from PBMCs. These receptor sequences come from a woman younger than 35 in good health and CMV-seropositive. CDR3s include the opening cysteine and the closing phenylalanine or tryptophan. Clone sizes are given selectively: once, few, many, or a class where the clone is expanded.

v_gene,j_gene,abundance,CDR3aa
TRBV7-6,TRBJ2-1,NA,CASSASGGPHNEQFF
TRBV7-6,TRBJ2-6,once,CASSHDKRGDPSGANVLTF
TRBV11-2,TRBJ2-7,NA,CASSLNGLEYEQYF
TRBV5-1,TRBJ2-7,once,CASSPDLGGKVHYEQYF
TRBV4-1,TRBJ1-3,few,CASSRGGLILAGNTIYF
TRBV5-6,NA,NA,CASSSYTYEQYF
TRBV7-2,TRBJ2-3,NA,CASSLGGGESDTQYF
TRBV5-1,TRBJ1-6,NA,CASSLETGPSGPLHF
TRBV5-4,TRBJ2-7,medium-sized,CASSTRGRGGLAHEQYF
TRBV2,TRBJ1-6,NA,CALRTENNSPLHF
TRBV5-6,TRBJ2-7,NA,CASSPWDRGYEQYF
TRBV27,TRBJ1-5,NA,CASSEGTAYQPQHF
TRBV28,TRBJ2-5,few,CASSFGAATPEETQYF
TRBV13,TRBJ1-1,NA,CASSLEGLEAFF
TRBV5-1,TRBJ2-1,few,CASSLVGQGRNEQFF
TRBV11-3,TRBJ1-2,NA,CASSPGFLVDRGLNYGYTF
TRBV27,TRBJ2-1,NA,CASSPRGTSGGAGEQFF
TRBV5-1,TRBJ2-2,NA,CASSLELTGELFF
TRBV20-1,TRBJ1-6,NA,CSANRVTRLHF
TRBV7-9,TRBJ2-7,NA,CASSGQGPYEQYF
TRBV29-1,TRBJ2-7,NA,CSVKKTAYEQYF
TRBV6-5,TRBJ1-5,NA,CASSLRQGNQPQHF
TRBV9,TRBJ1-3,NA,CASSSSARALYF
TRBV7-9,TRBJ2-1,NA,CASSLAQGKYNEQFF
TRBV11-3,TRBJ2-7,NA,CASSFQGNYEQYF
TRBV28,TRBJ1-2,NA,CALRGKSYGYTF
TRBV19,TRBJ2-1,NA,CASSIARDRVNNEQFF
TRBV5-6,TRBJ1-1,NA,CASSLLYRNTEAFF
TRBV5-4,TRBJ2-3,NA,CASSPGGRTGQDTQYF
TRBV7-9,TRBJ2-2,NA,CASSSPWTPGTRVIGELFF
TRBV11-2,TRBJ2-1,NA,CASSFTGQPTYNEQFF
TRBV5-1,TRBJ2-7,NA,CASSLDPAGAYEQYF
TRBV7-9,TRBJ2-7,NA,CASSRNGQGSEQYF
TRBV10-3,NA,NA,CAIRTGDEQYF
TRBV20-1,TRBJ1-2,once,CSAEGGGGYTF